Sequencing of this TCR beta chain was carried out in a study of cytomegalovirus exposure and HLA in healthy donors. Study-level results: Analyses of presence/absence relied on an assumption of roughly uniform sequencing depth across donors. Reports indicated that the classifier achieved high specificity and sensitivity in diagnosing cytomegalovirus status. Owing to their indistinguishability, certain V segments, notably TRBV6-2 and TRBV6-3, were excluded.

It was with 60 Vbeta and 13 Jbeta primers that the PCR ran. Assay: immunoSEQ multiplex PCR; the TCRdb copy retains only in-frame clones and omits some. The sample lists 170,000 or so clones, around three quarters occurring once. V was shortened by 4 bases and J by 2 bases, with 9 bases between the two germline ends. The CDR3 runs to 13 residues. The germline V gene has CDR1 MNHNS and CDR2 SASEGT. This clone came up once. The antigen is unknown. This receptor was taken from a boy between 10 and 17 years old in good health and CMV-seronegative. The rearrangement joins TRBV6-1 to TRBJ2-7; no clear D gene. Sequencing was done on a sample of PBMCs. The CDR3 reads CASSARAPYEQYF. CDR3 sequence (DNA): TGTGCCAGCAGTGCGCGAGCACCCTACGAGCAGTACTTC.